This TCR beta chain was observed in a study of cytomegalovirus exposure and HLA in healthy donors. Study observations and caveats: Segments of the TCR beta V type were, in most cases, productive about 90% or about 30% of the time in an earlier analysis. Follow-up analysis later connected one missense variant in DCLRE1C with trimming of TCR beta V- and J-genes. Prediction of most subjects' HLA-A and HLA-B alleles by TCR beta sequences was reportedly accurate.

About this clone: As yet, its antigen is unknown.

The V end was cut by 0 bases, the J end by 7 bases, with 13 bases between. Germline-derived CDR1 and CDR2 are MDHEN and SYDVKM. This CDR3 is built from 15 residues. The PCR contained 60 Vbeta and 13 Jbeta primers. This table comes from immunoSEQ multiplex PCR, and its TCRdb copy is limited to in-frame clones, with some not included. Of some 190,000 clones in the sample, more than 75% were seen once. Sequencing used PBMCs. The chain uses TRBV28 and TRBJ1-5; the D gene is possibly TRBD1 (5 bases). The sequence derives from a man in his forties or fifties in good health and CMV-seropositive. The CDR3 reads CASSLWGGRGQPQHF. For the CDR3, the DNA is TGTGCCAGCAGTTTATGGGGGGGGAGGGGCCAGCCCCAGCATTTT.